The rows below give T cell receptor beta chains drawn from one sample of a study of human T cells and chemical hapten exposure. TCRdb called the RACE reads again in MiXCR, with one record for every CDR3 protein. The table lists 95,000 or so distinct CDR3 sequences, more than 9.5% of them singletons. Sequenced here: whole blood, sampled in connection with sensitization to the hapten diphenylcyclopropenone (DPC). The receptor set was obtained from a woman aged 40 to 50 with alopecia areata. Some clones in this sample may be carry-over from other donors' samples. The CDR3 runs from the conserved cysteine through the conserved F or W. The D gene is left open where the match is weak. Part of the rows lack a size; the others show once, few, many or a class for expanded clones.

V gene,J gene,D gene,clone size,CDR3 length,CDR3 DNA,CDR3 protein
TRBV6-2/TRBV6-3,TRBJ1-5,TRBD1,many,18,TGTGCCAGCAGTTACTCGACATACGACAGGGTAGGCAATCAGCCCCAGCATTTT,CASSYSTYDRVGNQPQHF
TRBV7-9,TRBJ1-1,-,-,13,TGTGCCAGCAGCTCCTTCAGGGGCGACAAAGCTTTCTTT,CASSSFRGDKAFF
TRBV20-1,TRBJ2-1,TRBD2,-,15,TGCAGTGCTAGAGACCCAGCGGGAGGGTCAAATGAGCAGTTCTTC,CSARDPAGGSNEQFF
TRBV20-1,TRBJ2-1,TRBD2,many,14,TGCAGTGCTAGGGGGAGGGCCCTCCACAATGAGCAGTTCTTC,CSARGRALHNEQFF
TRBV4-1,TRBJ1-4,-,-,19,TGCGCCAGCAGCCAACACCCTGGTTGGCAACCAAATGATAATGAAAAACTGTTTTTT,CASSQHPGWQPNDNEKLFF
TRBV30,TRBJ2-7,-,many,13,TGTGCCTGGAGGGCGGGACCATCCTTAGAGCAGTACTTC,CAWRAGPSLEQYF
TRBV21-1,TRBJ2-3,-,many,13,TGTGCCAGCAGCACCCCTGGACAGGTTGGGCAGTATTTT,CASSTPGQVGQYF
TRBV6-8,TRBJ2-1,TRBD2,many,15,TGTGCCAGCAGGCGCCAGCGGGGGGGCGGCAATGAGCAGTTCTTC,CASRRQRGGGNEQFF
TRBV6-4,TRBJ2-2,TRBD1,many,15,TGTGCCAGCAGCCCGACAGGGGGGAACACCGGGGAGCTGTTTTTT,CASSPTGGNTGELFF
TRBV4-3,TRBJ2-7,-,-,15,TGCGCCAGCAGCCAAGAGGCAGGAACCCCCTACGAGCAGTACTTC,CASSQEAGTPYEQYF
TRBV29-1,TRBJ2-5,-,many,12,TGCAGCGTTGAACGTACAGAGGAGACCCAGTACTTC,CSVERTEETQYF
TRBV4-3,TRBJ2-2,TRBD2,many,18,TGCGCCAGCAGCCAAGATCCTGCCGGGAGGGTCCGGACCGGGGAGCTGTTTTTT,CASSQDPAGRVRTGELFF
TRBV29-1,TRBJ2-2,TRBD1,once,13,TGCAGCGCCTGGGACAGTACCACCGGGGAGCTGTTTTTT,CSAWDSTTGELFF
TRBV7-6,TRBJ2-1,TRBD1,many,15,TGTGCCAGCAGCCGGACAGGGAAGTTTTGGAATGAGCAGTTCTTC,CASSRTGKFWNEQFF
TRBV6-5,TRBJ2-2,TRBD2,many,14,TGTGCCAGCAGGGTAGCGGGGGGGTCCGGGGAGCTGTTTTTT,CASRVAGGSGELFF
TRBV27,TRBJ1-5,-,many,15,TGTGCCAGCAGTTTAGTCAGGGACCTCTATCAGCCCCAGCATTTT,CASSLVRDLYQPQHF
TRBV6-6,TRBJ1-5,-,-,12,TGTGCCAGCAGGGAGTGGGCCCAGCCCCAGCATTTT,CASREWAQPQHF
TRBV28,TRBJ1-4,TRBD1,few,12,TGTGCCAGCTTTACCCGGGACAGCAAACTGTTTTTT,CASFTRDSKLFF
TRBV11-3,TRBJ2-7,TRBD2,-,14,TGTGCCAGCGCTCCAGGACTAGGCTCCTACGAGCAGTACTTC,CASAPGLGSYEQYF
TRBV7-9,TRBJ2-5,TRBD2,many,14,TGTGCCAGCAGCCCGGGGACTAGCGGTGAGACCCAGTACTTC,CASSPGTSGETQYF
TRBV19,TRBJ1-5,TRBD1,-,16,TGTGCCAGTAGAGGCCTGGACAGGGGAAGCAATCAGCCCCAGCATTTT,CASRGLDRGSNQPQHF
TRBV20-1,TRBJ2-7,TRBD1,many,15,TGCAGTTTCGACACCGGGACAGGGAAGGCCTACGAGCAGTACTTC,CSFDTGTGKAYEQYF
TRBV24-1,TRBJ2-3,TRBD2,-,17,TGTGCCACCAGTGACTCAGGAGCGGGAGTGTGGACAGATACGCAGTATTTT,CATSDSGAGVWTDTQYF
TRBV2,TRBJ2-5,TRBD2,few,15,TGTGCCAGCACCAAAGAGGGACTAGCCCGGGAGACCCAGTACTTC,CASTKEGLARETQYF
TRBV4-3,TRBJ2-1,-,-,15,TGCGCCAGCAGCCACGGTGGCGAGTCCTACAATGAGCAGTTCTTC,CASSHGGESYNEQFF
TRBV9,TRBJ1-2,-,-,13,TGTGCCAGCAGCGTAGAAGGCAGCTATGGCTACACCTTC,CASSVEGSYGYTF
TRBV7-2,TRBJ1-6,-,-,11,TGTGCCAGCAAGGACAATTCACCCCTCCACTTT,CASKDNSPLHF
TRBV7-9,TRBJ2-5,TRBD1,-,16,TGTGCCAGCAGCCCGGCAGACAGGGTCCTACAAGAGACCCAGTACTTC,CASSPADRVLQETQYF
TRBV19,TRBJ2-2,TRBD2,many,17,TGTGCCAGTAGTCTACACCAGGGCGGGGGTAACACCGGGGAGCTGTTTTTT,CASSLHQGGGNTGELFF
TRBV3-1,TRBJ2-7,TRBD2,many,16,TGTGCCAGCAGCCAATACGGGACTAGCGAGGCCTACGAGCAGTACTTC,CASSQYGTSEAYEQYF
TRBV29-1,TRBJ2-1,TRBD2,few,19,TGCAGCGTTGAAGAGGGTCTAGCGGGAGACTCTGCCTTATACAATGAGCAGTTCTTC,CSVEEGLAGDSALYNEQFF
TRBV6-2/TRBV6-3,TRBJ2-1,-,many,11,TGTGCCAGCGGTGATCGGGGTGAGCAGTTCTTC,CASGDRGEQFF
TRBV9,TRBJ2-1,TRBD2,many,15,TGTGCCAGCAGCGTACGTGGCGATAGCGGGAATGAGCAGTTCTTC,CASSVRGDSGNEQFF
TRBV3-1,TRBJ2-6,-,many,14,TGTGCCAGCACCCGGGGGACTGGGGCCAACGTCCTGACTTTC,CASTRGTGANVLTF
TRBV19,TRBJ1-5,TRBD1,-,14,TGTGCCAGTAGCCCACAGGGGGGGAATCAGCCCCAGCATTTT,CASSPQGGNQPQHF
TRBV7-9,TRBJ2-1,TRBD2,many,15,TGTGCCAGCAGCTTGGGCGGGAGGGAAACCAATGAGCAGTTCTTC,CASSLGGRETNEQFF
TRBV12-3/TRBV12-4,TRBJ2-1,TRBD2,-,13,TGTGCCAGCAGGGGGGAGGGTTACAATGAGCAGTTCTTC,CASRGEGYNEQFF